One sample yielded the 8 T cell receptor beta chains listed below, sequenced in a study of T cells in Graves' hyperthyroidism and ophthalmopathy. The CDR3 regions of TCR beta were amplified from RNA transcripts. A set of HTBI primers served as the primers for a first-round RT-PCR of the TCR CDR3. TCRdb itself ran the multiplex PCR reads through MiXCR, one entry per CDR3 protein. The sample shows 350,000 or so distinct CDR3 sequences, roughly 17% of them seen only once. Input material: blood. The receptors originated from a woman aged 30 to 39 with Graves' hyperthyroidism that later progressed to Graves' ophthalmopathy.

Many counts were recorded for this clonotype. The V gene is TRBV6-6, the J gene TRBJ1-6; 8 positions match TRBD1. Per germline, CDR1 MNHNY and CDR2 SVGAGI (reference sequence). The V gene end was trimmed by 0 bases and the J gene end by 2 bases; junction bases not matched to a gene: 3. The CDR3 has 17 residues. The CDR3 DNA reads as TGTGCCAGCAGTTACTCCCAGGGGGCAACCTATAATTCACCCCTCCACTTT. It specifies CASSYSQGATYNSPLHF.

For this clonotype: This sequence may be a read error, since a much larger clone differs from it by one base. The chain has TRBV28 and TRBJ2-7, with 7 bases that match TRBD2. The CDR3 has 17 amino acids. CDR1 is MDHEN, CDR2 SYDVKM, per germline. The CDR3 nucleotides read TGTGCCGGCAGTTTATTGGGGCCTAGCGGAACAGCCTACGAGCAGTACTTC. It yields the protein CAGSLLGPSGTAYEQYF.

This clonotype was seen repeatedly, ten times or more. The chain recombines TRBV6-1 with TRBJ2-3; tentative D call: TRBD2 (5 bases). Germline V lookup: CDR1 MNHNS, CDR2 SASEGT. CDR3 length equals 15 residues. V lost 1 base to trimming and J lost 6 bases, with 14 bases between them. CDR3 in amino acids: CASSEGLEAFDTQYF. CDR3 sequence (DNA): TGTGCCAGCAGTGAAGGTTTGGAGGCCTTCGATACGCAGTATTTT.

This clonotype was detected ten times or more. The chain links TRBV13 to TRBJ2-5; D is possibly TRBD1 (6 bases). Per the germline V gene, CDR1 is PRHDT and CDR2 is FYEKMQ (reference sequence). V was trimmed by 5 bases and J by 1 base, leaving 17 bases between them. The CDR3 extends over 16 amino acids. The CDR3 DNA reads TGTGCCAGCAGCCCAACAGGGCTAGTAGGCCAAGAGACCCAGTACTTC. Encoded protein: CASSPTGLVGQETQYF.

Many counts were recorded for this clonotype. This chain connects TRBV12-3 or TRBV12-4 to TRBJ1-1; D not resolved. The CDR3 covers 13 residues. V lost 3 bases and J 6 bases, leaving 11 bases between the germline ends. CDR3 in DNA: TGTGCCAGCAGTTTTAGGGCGGTTGCTGAAGCTTTCTTT. Protein product: CASSFRAVAEAFF.

This clonotype was picked up many times. This sequence joins TRBV29-1 and TRBJ1-1; the match to TRBD1 covers 7 bases. CDR1 and CDR2 (germline): SQVTM, ANQGSEA. CDR3 length: 13 amino acids. The V and J ends lost 5 bases and 1 base, in that order; junction bases with no gene match: 4. CDR3 loop: CSVQQGTNTEAFF. The CDR3 DNA sequence: TGCAGCGTTCAACAGGGGACGAACACTGAAGCTTTCTTT.

At least ten counts were recorded for this clonotype. CDR3 sequence: CATSLTGYGYTF. CDR3 DNA sequence: TGTGCCACAAGCTTGACAGGGTATGGCTACACCTTC. V is TRBV2 and J is TRBJ1-2, with 7 bases aligning to TRBD1. With V trimmed by 10 bases and J by 5 bases, 7 bases remained unmatched. The CDR3 runs 12 residues. Germline V gives CDR1 SNHLY, CDR2 FYNNEI. Supplemented by reference TRBV2 and TRBJ1-2, the full variable domain reads EPEVTQTPSHQVTQMGQEVILRCVPISNHLYFYWYRQILGQKVEFLVSFYNNEISEKSEIFDDQFSVERPDGSNFTLKIRSTKLEDSAMYFCATSLTGYGYTFGSGTRLTVV.

This clonotype was observed many times. This sequence joins TRBV6-1 and TRBJ2-1; a possible D gene is TRBD1 (5 bases). V was clipped by 6 bases and J by 8 bases, with 20 bases between them. CDR1 is MNHNS, CDR2 SASEGT, per germline. The CDR3 extends over 15 amino acids. The CDR3 nucleotides read TGTGCCAGCAGCCCCCAGGGTGCAGGGTTCGATGAGCAGTTCTTC. This codes for CASSPQGAGFDEQFF.